This TCR beta chain was documented in a study of vaccination and CD4 T cells after COVID-19. Whole-study context: With a range of 35 to 161, the median interval from diagnosis to drawing post-COVID samples was about 100 days.

This clonotype was observed a few times. The antigen is unknown. Treatment reported: roughly 11-day PBMC culture with coronavirus spike peptide pools or control peptides (ViraFEST assay). The collection of CD4+ T cells from the unexposed donor took place before the COVID-19 pandemic (2011-2018). For ViraFEST, peptide pools expanded antigen-specific T cells, after which the TCRs were sequenced. The study sequenced cultured CD4+ T cell DNA using the Oncomine TCR Beta short-read assay. In TCRdb, the PCR reads were re-called with MiXCR into one record per CDR3 protein. The sample includes some 7,000 distinct CDR3 sequences, 39% seen only once; the top ten take roughly 22%. Germline V gene data show CDR1 as LNHNV and CDR2 as YYDKDF (reference sequence). The CDR3 contains 15 residues. Trimming pared 5 bases from V and 4 bases from J, leaving 12 bases between.

This clonotype originated in a human donor in good health. The sequenced sample was CD4+ T cells from blood, cultured in vitro. The chain recombines TRBV15 with TRBJ1-6, with a tentative D call TRBD1 (5 bases). CDR3 DNA sequence: TGTGCCACCAGCCCTGGGACGGGGTATAATTCACCCCTCCACTTT. Translation gives CATSPGTGYNSPLHF.